The 19 T cell receptor beta chains below were found in one sample sequenced in a study of beta chain features in type 1 diabetes (dated by TCRdb to the late 2010s). Library construction relied on the immunoSEQ multiplex PCR assay. The entire amount of isolated RNA was reverse transcribed using the High Capacity cDNA Reverse Transcription Kit, so the sequenced TCRB transcripts were expressed ones. This immuneACCESS table, as held by TCRdb, lists in-frame sequences with V and J called but not all clones. Of the missing ones, under half trace to an unresolved V gene in checked studies; the others have no known cause. A total of 15,000 to 18,000 clones appear in this sample, 43% of them only once. The leading ten clones occupy 0.53% of the sample. The source material was stem cell memory CD4+ T cells from blood. Sample cell subset or site, as interpreted from the label and publication: stem cell-like memory CD4+ T cells. The receptors come from a middle-aged woman in good health.

The chain joins TRBV19 to TRBJ1-4; tentatively, D is TRBD1 (5 bases). Trimming left V 7 bases short and J 0 bases short, with 12 bases between. CDR1 is LNHDA, CDR2 SQIVND, per germline (reference sequence). The CDR3 length is 15 residues. The CDR3 region is CASTVRVATNEKLFF. DNA for the CDR3: TGTGCCAGTACGGTCAGGGTTGCAACTAATGAAAAACTGTTTTTT.

This chain joins TRBV19 and TRBJ1-4, with 9 bases fitting TRBD1. V shed 3 bases and J 5 bases; nucleotides not matched to a gene: 4. The CDR3 runs 15 residues. CDR1 and CDR2 from the germline V gene are LNHDA and SQIVND (reference sequence). Here the CDR3 DNA reads TGTGCCAGTAGTATCCGGGACAGGGAGAATGAAAAACTGTTTTTT. Its translation is CASSIRDRENEKLFF.

The rearrangement joins TRBV5-1 to TRBJ2-3; TRBD2 agrees at 14 bases. The junction had 15 bases not matched to a gene; V was cut back by 4 bases and J by 14 bases. This CDR3 contains 16 residues. Germline V gene data show CDR1 as SGHRS and CDR2 as YFSETQ. For the CDR3, the DNA is TGCGCCAGCAGCACAAGACTAGCGGGGGGGCTTGGAGAATTGTATTTT. Translation: CASSTRLAGGLGELYF.

The chain employs TRBV5-1 and TRBJ2-1; 15 nucleotides agree with TRBD2. CDR3 length: 17 residues. The germline gives CDR1 SGHRS, CDR2 YFSETQ. J gave up 9 bases and V 3 bases, and 10 bases lay outside the gene matches. The CDR3 DNA reads TGCGCCAGCAGCTCGGGGGGACTAGCGGGGGGCCGGATTGAGCAGTTCTTC. Its translation is CASSSGGLAGGRIEQFF.

The chain couples TRBV6-5 to TRBJ1-2, with D perhaps TRBD1 (6 bases). Germline V gene sequence: CDR1 MNHEY, CDR2 SVGAGI. V was shortened by 8 bases and J by 4 bases, with 17 bases between the two germline ends. This CDR3 is 14 amino acids long. The CDR3 here is CASGPGGRLYGYTF. For the CDR3, the DNA is TGTGCCAGCGGCCCCGGGGGGCGACTCTATGGCTACACCTTC.

This clone is categorized as medium-sized. V is TRBV4-3 and J is TRBJ2-7; D not certain. Trimming left V 6 bases short and J 1 base short, with 4 bases between. The CDR3 length is 11 residues. Germline V gene sequence: CDR1 LGHNA, CDR2 YSLEER. DNA of the CDR3: TGCGCCAGCAGTAATTCCTACGAGCAGTACTTC. As protein: CASSNSYEQYF.

The chain carries TRBV5-1 and TRBJ2-1, with 7 bases matching TRBD2. The CDR3 consists of 18 residues. Germline V gene lookup returns CDR1 SGHRS and CDR2 YFSETQ. The V and J ends lost 2 bases and 1 base, in that order; junction bases with no gene match: 12. The CDR3 DNA is TGCGCCAGCAGCTTCCCCGTCGCTGGCGGGGGTTCCTACAATGAGCAGTTCTTC. It encodes CASSFPVAGGGSYNEQFF.

The chain carries TRBV7-8 and TRBJ2-2; no reliable D call. This CDR3 spans 15 amino acids. The ends were cut back, 3 bases at V and 1 base at J, with 9 bases in the middle. Per the germline V gene, CDR1 is SGHVS and CDR2 is FQNEAQ. CDR3 in DNA: TGTGCCAGCAGCTTTGGGCGCTTGAACACCGGGGAGCTGTTTTTT. Protein: CASSFGRLNTGELFF.

A few counts support this clone. The chain combines TRBV5-1 with TRBJ1-5, with 10 bases aligning to TRBD1. CDR3 length equals 16 residues. Germline V lookup: CDR1 SGHRS, CDR2 YFSETQ. The V segment lost 3 bases and the J segment 2 bases; nucleotides outside the gene matches: 5. CDR3 in DNA: TGCGCCAGCAGCTGGGGGACAGGGGACGGCAATCAGCCCCAGCATTTT. It encodes CASSWGTGDGNQPQHF.

This clone was counted only a few times. The V and J genes are TRBV29-1 and TRBJ2-7; a weak D match, TRBD2 (7 bases). CDR1 and CDR2 from the germline V gene are SQVTM and ANQGSEA. This CDR3 region has 11 residues. The ends were cut back, 4 bases at V and 5 bases at J, with 9 bases in the middle. The CDR3 DNA is TGCAGCGTTGGAGGGGGGGACGAGCAGTACTTC. As protein: CSVGGGDEQYF.

The chain employs TRBV11-2 and TRBJ2-2; 10 bases align to TRBD1. This CDR3 is 17 amino acids long. CDR1 and CDR2 (germline): SGHAT, FQNNGV. Trimming took 1 base from V and 7 from J; bases not matched to a gene: 9. CDR3 bases: TGTGCCAGCAGCTTAGTAGGGACAGGGGTCTCGGGCGGGGAGCTGTTTTTT. Protein sequence: CASSLVGTGVSGGELFF.

This clone was picked up a small number of times. The chain links TRBV11-2 to TRBJ2-1; 8 bases are a match to TRBD2. Germline V gene sequence: CDR1 SGHAT, CDR2 FQNNGV. With 5 bases clipped from V and 7 bases from J, the junction kept 22 bases outside the gene matches. The CDR3 contains 19 residues. In DNA form, the CDR3 reads TGTGCCAGCAGCCTGAGCCCCCCATCCGGAGCGGGGGTACGAAATGAGCAGTTCTTC. The encoded protein is CASSLSPPSGAGVRNEQFF.

The chain combines TRBV9 with TRBJ1-1, with D tentatively TRBD1 (5 bases). This CDR3 comprises 13 residues. CDR1 and CDR2 from the germline V gene are SGDLS and YYNGEE. The V end was cut by 3 bases, the J end by 1 base, with 7 bases between. CDR3 residues: CASSGDRNTEAFF. For the CDR3, the DNA is TGTGCCAGCAGCGGAGACAGGAACACTGAAGCTTTCTTT.

The table lists this clone with a few counts. V gene TRBV13 combines with J gene TRBJ1-2; 9 bases agree with TRBD1. The CDR3 runs to 14 residues. CDR1 is PRHDT, CDR2 FYEKMQ, per germline (reference sequence). V dropped 0 bases and J dropped 7; count of bases not matched to a gene: 3. CDR3 DNA sequence: TGTGCCAGCAGCTTAGGAACAGGGGGCTTTGGCTACACCTTC. Protein sequence: CASSLGTGGFGYTF.

The chain carries TRBV5-5 and TRBJ2-5; D not resolved. CDR3 length: 13 residues. V lost 3 bases and J 4 bases, leaving 10 bases between the germline ends. The V gene's germline CDR1 is SGHKS and CDR2 YYEKEE (reference sequence). The CDR3 DNA reads as TGTGCCAGCAGCTCACACCTAGGAGAGACCCAGTACTTC. It translates to CASSSHLGETQYF.

The V and J genes are TRBV5-1 and TRBJ2-1; TRBD2 matches 12 bases. J was trimmed by 0 bases and V by 1 base; bases with no gene match: 2. Germline CDR1 reads SGHRS; CDR2 reads YFSETQ. The CDR3 sequence is 17 residues long. The CDR3 spells CASSLTSGGSSYNEQFF. The CDR3 bases are TGCGCCAGCAGCTTGACTAGCGGGGGGTCCTCCTACAATGAGCAGTTCTTC.

The chain recombines TRBV6-5 with TRBJ2-2; tentatively, D is TRBD1 (5 bases). CDR3 length: 16 residues. Germline V gene lookup returns CDR1 MNHEY and CDR2 SVGAGI. V lost 0 bases, J lost 1 base, and 9 bases lay in between. This CDR3 reads CASSYSKTVNTGELFF. In DNA form, the CDR3 reads TGTGCCAGCAGTTACTCAAAGACAGTGAACACCGGGGAGCTGTTTTTT.

The CDR3 DNA reads TGCAGTGCTAGAATAACAGATACGCAGTATTTT. Translation gives CSARITDTQYF. The chain joins TRBV20-1 to TRBJ2-3; D unresolved. The CDR3 covers 11 residues. Trimming left V 2 bases short and J 3 bases short, with 3 bases between. The germline CDR1 and CDR2 sequences are DFQATT and SNEGSKA (reference sequence).

This clone was seen more than once but under ten times. The V and J genes are TRBV7-8 and TRBJ1-1; possible D gene TRBD1, 5 bases. The germline gives CDR1 SGHVS, CDR2 FQNEAQ. The length of the CDR3 is 17 residues. Trimming stripped 6 bases from V and 0 bases from J, with 20 bases between. In nucleotides, the CDR3 is TGTGCCAGCAGTACGTGGCAGGGCAAGAACATGAACACTGAAGCTTTCTTT. Residues: CASSTWQGKNMNTEAFF. Full variable domain (remainder filled in from reference TRBV7-8 and TRBJ1-1): GAGVSQSPRYKVAKRGQDVALRCDPISGHVSLFWYQQALGQGPEFLTYFQNEAQLDKSGLPSDRFFAERPEGSVSTLKIQRTQQEDSAVYLCASSTWQGKNMNTEAFFGQGTRLTVV.